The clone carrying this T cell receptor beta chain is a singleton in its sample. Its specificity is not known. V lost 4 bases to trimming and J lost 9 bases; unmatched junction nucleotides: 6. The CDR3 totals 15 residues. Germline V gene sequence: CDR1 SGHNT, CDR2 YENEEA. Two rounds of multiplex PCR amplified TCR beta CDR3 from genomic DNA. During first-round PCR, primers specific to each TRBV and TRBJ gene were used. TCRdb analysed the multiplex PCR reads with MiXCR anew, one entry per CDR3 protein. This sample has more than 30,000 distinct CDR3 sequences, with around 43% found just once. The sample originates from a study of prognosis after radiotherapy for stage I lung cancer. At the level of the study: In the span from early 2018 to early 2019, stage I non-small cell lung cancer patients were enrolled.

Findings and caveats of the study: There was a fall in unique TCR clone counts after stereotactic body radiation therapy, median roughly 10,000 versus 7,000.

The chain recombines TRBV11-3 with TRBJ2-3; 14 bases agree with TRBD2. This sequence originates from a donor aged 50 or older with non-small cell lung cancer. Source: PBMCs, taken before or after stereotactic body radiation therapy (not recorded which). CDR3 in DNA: TGTGCCAGCAGCTCCGGGACTAGCGGGAGTGGGACGCAGTATTTT. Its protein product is CASSSGTSGSGTQYF.